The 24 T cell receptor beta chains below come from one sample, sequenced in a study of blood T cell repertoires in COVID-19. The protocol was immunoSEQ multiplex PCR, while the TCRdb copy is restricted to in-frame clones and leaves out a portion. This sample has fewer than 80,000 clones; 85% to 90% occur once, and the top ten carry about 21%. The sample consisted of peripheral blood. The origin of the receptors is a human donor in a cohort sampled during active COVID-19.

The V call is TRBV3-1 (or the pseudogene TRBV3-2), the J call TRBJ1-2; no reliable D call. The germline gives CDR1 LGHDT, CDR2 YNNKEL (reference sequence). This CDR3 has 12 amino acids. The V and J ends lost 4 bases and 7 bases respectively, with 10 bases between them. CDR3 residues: CASSPDKSGYTF. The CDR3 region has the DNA TGTGCCAGCAGCCCCGACAAGTCTGGCTACACCTTC.

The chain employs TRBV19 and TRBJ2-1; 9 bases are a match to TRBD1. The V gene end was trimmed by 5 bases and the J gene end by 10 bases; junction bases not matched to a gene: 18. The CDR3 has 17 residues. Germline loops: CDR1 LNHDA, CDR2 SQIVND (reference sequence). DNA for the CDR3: TGTGCCAGTAGTCTCGCGAACCGGGACAGGGAGAGGGGCGAGCAGTTCTTC. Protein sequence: CASSLANRDRERGEQFF.

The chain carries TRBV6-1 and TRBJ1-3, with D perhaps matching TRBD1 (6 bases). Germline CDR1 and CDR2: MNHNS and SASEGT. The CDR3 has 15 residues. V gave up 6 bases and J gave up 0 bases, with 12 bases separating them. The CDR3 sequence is CASRDGQSSGNTIYF. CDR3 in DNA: TGTGCCAGCAGGGACGGACAGAGCTCTGGAAACACCATATATTTT.

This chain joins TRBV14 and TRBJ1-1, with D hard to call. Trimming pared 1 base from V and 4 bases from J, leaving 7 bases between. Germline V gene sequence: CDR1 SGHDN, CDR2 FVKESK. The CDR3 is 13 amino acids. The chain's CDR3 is CASSQVGGTEAFF. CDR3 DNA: TGTGCCAGCAGCCAAGTGGGAGGCACTGAAGCTTTCTTT. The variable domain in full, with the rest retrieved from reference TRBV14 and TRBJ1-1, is EAGVTQFPSHSVIEKGQTVTLRCDPISGHDNLYWYRRVMGKEIKFLLHFVKESKQDESGMPNNRFLAERTGGTYSTLKVQPAELEDSGVYFCASSQVGGTEAFFGQGTRLTVV.

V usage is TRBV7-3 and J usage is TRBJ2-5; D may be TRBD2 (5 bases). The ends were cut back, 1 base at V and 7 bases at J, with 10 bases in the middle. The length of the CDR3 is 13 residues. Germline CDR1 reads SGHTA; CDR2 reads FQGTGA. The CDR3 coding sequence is TGTGCCAGCAGCTTAAACGGGGAAGGGACCCAGTACTTC. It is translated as CASSLNGEGTQYF.

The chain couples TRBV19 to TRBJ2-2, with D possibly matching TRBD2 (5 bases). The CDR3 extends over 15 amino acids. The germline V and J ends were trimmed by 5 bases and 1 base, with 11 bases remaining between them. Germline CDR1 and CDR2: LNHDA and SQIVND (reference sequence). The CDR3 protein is CASSSPGLNTGELFF. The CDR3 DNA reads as TGTGCCAGTAGTTCGCCTGGACTGAACACCGGGGAGCTGTTTTTT. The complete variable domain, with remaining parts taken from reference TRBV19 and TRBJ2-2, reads DGGITQSPKYLFRKEGQNVTLSCEQNLNHDAMYWYRQDPGQGLRLIYYSQIVNDFQKGDIAEGYSVSREKKESFPLTVTSAQKNPTAFYLCASSSPGLNTGELFFGEGSRLTVL.

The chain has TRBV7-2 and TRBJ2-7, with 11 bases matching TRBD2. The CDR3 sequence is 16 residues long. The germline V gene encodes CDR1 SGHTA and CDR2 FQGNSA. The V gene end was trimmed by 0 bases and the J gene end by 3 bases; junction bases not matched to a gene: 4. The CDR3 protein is CASSLASSGRVYEQYF. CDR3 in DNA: TGTGCCAGCAGCTTAGCTAGTAGCGGGAGGGTCTACGAGCAGTACTTC. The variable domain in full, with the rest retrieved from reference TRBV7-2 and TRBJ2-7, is GAGVSQSPSNKVTEKGKDVELRCDPISGHTALYWYRQSLGQGLEFLIYFQGNSAPDKSGLPSDRFSAERTGGSVSTLTIQRTQQEDSAVYLCASSLASSGRVYEQYFGPGTRLTVT.

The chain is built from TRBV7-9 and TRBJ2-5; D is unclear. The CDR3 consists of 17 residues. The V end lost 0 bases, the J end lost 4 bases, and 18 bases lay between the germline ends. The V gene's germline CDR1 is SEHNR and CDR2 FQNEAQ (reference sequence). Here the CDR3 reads CASSLARGYTGVETQYF. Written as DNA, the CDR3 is TGTGCCAGCAGCTTAGCGCGAGGTTATACGGGTGTAGAGACCCAGTACTTC.

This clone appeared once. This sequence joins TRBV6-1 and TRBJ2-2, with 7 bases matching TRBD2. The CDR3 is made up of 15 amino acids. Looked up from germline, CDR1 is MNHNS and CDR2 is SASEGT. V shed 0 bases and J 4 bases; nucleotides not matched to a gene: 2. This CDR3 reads CASSEAVAGTGELFF. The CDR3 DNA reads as TGTGCCAGCAGTGAAGCAGTAGCGGGCACCGGGGAGCTGTTTTTT.

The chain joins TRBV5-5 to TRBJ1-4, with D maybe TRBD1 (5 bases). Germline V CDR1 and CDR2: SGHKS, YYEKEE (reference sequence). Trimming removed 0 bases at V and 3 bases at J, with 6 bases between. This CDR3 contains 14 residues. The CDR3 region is CASSLGQPNEKLFF. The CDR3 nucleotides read TGTGCCAGCAGCTTGGGACAGCCTAATGAAAAACTGTTTTTT.

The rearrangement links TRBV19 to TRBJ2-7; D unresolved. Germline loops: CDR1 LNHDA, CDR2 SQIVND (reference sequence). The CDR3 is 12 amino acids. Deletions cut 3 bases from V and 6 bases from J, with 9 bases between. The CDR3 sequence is CASSMSGREQYF. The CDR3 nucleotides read TGTGCCAGTAGTATGTCTGGCCGCGAGCAGTACTTC.

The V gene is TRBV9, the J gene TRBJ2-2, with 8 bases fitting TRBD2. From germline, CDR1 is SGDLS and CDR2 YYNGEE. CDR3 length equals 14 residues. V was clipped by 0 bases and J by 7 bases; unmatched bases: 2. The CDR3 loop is CASSVATSGGELFF. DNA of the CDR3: TGTGCCAGCAGCGTAGCAACTAGCGGCGGGGAGCTGTTTTTT.

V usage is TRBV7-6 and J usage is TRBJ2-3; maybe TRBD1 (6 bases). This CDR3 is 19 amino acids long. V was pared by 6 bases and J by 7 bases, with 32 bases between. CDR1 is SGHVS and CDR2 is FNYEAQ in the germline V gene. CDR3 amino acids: CASRDSCDRQVGDSNTQYF. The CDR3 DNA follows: TGTGCCAGCAGAGACTCCTGCGACAGGCAGGTAGGGGATTCGAATACGCAGTATTTT.

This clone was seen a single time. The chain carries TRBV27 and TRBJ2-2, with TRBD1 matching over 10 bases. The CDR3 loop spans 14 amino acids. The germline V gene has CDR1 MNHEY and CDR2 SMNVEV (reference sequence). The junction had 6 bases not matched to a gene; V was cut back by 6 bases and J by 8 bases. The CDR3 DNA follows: TGTGCCAGCAGCCGGACAGGGGGAATAGGGGAGCTGTTTTTT. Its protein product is CASSRTGGIGELFF.

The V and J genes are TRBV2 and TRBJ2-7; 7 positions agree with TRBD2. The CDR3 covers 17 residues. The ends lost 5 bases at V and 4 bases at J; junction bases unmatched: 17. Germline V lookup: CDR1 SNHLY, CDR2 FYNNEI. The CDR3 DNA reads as TGTGCCAGCAGTCCCACCGGCAGGGTAGCGGGTGTGTACGAGCAGTACTTC. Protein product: CASSPTGRVAGVYEQYF.

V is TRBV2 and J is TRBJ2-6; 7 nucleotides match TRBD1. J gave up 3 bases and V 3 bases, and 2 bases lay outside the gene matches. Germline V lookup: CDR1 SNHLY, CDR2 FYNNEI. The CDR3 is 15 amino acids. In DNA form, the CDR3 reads TGTGCCAGCAGTGACAGGGGGATTGGGGCCAACGTCCTGACTTTC. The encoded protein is CASSDRGIGANVLTF.

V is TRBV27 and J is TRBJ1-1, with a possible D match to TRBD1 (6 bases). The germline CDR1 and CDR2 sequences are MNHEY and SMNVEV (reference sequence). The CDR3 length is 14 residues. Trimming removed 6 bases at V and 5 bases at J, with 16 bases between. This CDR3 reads CASRSGGRKTEAFF. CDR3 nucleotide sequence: TGTGCCAGCAGATCCGGGGGGCGGAAGACTGAAGCTTTCTTT.

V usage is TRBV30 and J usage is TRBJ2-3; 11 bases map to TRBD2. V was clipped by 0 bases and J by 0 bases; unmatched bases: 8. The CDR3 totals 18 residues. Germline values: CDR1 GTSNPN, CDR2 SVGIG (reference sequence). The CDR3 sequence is CAWSVPPRTSGSTDTQYF. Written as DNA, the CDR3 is TGTGCCTGGAGTGTACCCCCAAGGACTAGCGGGAGCACAGATACGCAGTATTTT.

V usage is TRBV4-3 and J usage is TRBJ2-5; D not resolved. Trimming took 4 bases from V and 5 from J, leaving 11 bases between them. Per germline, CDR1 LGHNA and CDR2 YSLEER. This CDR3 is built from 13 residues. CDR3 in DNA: TGCGCCAGCAGCCCCCCGGGTGAGGAGACCCAGTACTTC. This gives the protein CASSPPGEETQYF.

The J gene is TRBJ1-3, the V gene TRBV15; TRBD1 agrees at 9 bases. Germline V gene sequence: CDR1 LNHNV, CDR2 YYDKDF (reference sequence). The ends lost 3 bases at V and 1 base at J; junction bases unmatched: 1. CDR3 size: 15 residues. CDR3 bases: TGTGCCACCAGCAGGGGACAGGGATCTGGAAACACCATATATTTT. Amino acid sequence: CATSRGQGSGNTIYF.

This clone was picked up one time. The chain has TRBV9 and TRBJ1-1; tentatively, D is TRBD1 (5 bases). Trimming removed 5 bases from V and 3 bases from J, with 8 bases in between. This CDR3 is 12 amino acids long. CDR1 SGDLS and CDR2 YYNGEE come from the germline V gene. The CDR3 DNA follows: TGTGCCAGCAGTCGGGGGGACACTGAAGCTTTCTTT. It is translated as CASSRGDTEAFF.

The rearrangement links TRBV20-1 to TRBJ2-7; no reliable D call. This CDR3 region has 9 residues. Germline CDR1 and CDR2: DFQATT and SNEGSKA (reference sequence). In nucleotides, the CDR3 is TGCAGCCCGGGCTACGAGCAGTACTTC. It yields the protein CSPGYEQYF.

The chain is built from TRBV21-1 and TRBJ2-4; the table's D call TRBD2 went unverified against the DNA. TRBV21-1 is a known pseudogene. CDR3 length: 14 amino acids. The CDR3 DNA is TGTGCCAGCAGCCCCGCGGGGCCATTAAACATTCAGTACTTC. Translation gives CASSPAGPLNIQYF.

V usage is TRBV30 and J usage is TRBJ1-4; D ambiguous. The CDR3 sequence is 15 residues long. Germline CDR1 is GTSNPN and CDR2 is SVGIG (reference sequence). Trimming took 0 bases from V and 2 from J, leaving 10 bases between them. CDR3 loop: CAWSVSGNTNEKLFF. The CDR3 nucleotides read TGTGCCTGGAGTGTATCGGGGAATACTAATGAAAAACTGTTTTTT.